Shown below are 5 T cell receptor beta chains from a single sample sequenced in a study of cytomegalovirus exposure and HLA in healthy donors. PCR used 60 Vbeta primers and 13 Jbeta primers. Data came from immunoSEQ multiplex PCR; TCRdb stores just in-frame clones and leaves some out. There are under 200,000 clones in the sample; 79% occur only once, and around 0.69% lies in the top ten. Input material: PBMCs. The origin of the receptors is a woman between 35 and 50 years old in good health and CMV-seronegative.

This clone was found a few times. The chain links TRBV6-6 to TRBJ2-1; 10 bases align to TRBD2. Per the germline V gene, CDR1 is MNHNY and CDR2 is SVGAGI (reference sequence). The CDR3 has 16 residues. V shed 7 bases and J 9 bases; nucleotides not matched to a gene: 15. CDR3 nucleotide sequence: TGTGCCAGCAAACCTCTAGCGGGGGCAACGGTCGGTGAGCAGTTCTTC. This gives the protein CASKPLAGATVGEQFF.

On this clone itself: This specimen includes other DNA sequences encoding the same CDR3. The gene calls are TRBV5-1 and TRBJ2-7; possibly TRBD1 for D (6 bases). CDR3 length: 12 residues. Trimming shortened V by 4 bases and J by 4 bases, and 9 bases separated the two germline ends. The V gene's germline CDR1 is SGHRS and CDR2 YFSETQ. The CDR3 spells CASSLQGYEQYF. CDR3 in DNA: TGCGCCAGCAGCCTACAGGGTTACGAGCAGTACTTC.

J is TRBJ2-7 and V is TRBV27; 10 bases are shared with TRBD2. The V segment lost 2 bases and the J segment 0 bases; nucleotides outside the gene matches: 1. Germline CDR1 MNHEY, CDR2 SMNVEV (reference sequence). The CDR3 length is 15 residues. The CDR3 loop is CASSLGLADSYEQYF. The CDR3 DNA reads TGTGCCAGCAGTTTAGGACTAGCGGACTCCTACGAGCAGTACTTC.

Only one count was recorded for this clone. The rearrangement links TRBV4-1 to TRBJ1-5; the D is unclear. The CDR3 length is 17 residues. Germline V lookup: CDR1 MGHRA, CDR2 YSYEKL. The V end lost 6 bases, the J end lost 5 bases, and 23 bases lay between the germline ends. In DNA, the CDR3 is TGCGCCAGCAGACACCGGGTCCTGAGCGAACGGGATCAGCCCCAGCATTTT. Residues: CASRHRVLSERDQPQHF.

In its sample, this clone was seen a few times. This rearrangement joins TRBV5-1 to TRBJ1-1; the D gene is possibly TRBD1 (6 bases). Germline CDR1 is SGHRS and CDR2 is YFSETQ. Trimming removed 3 bases at V and 4 bases at J, with 13 bases between. This CDR3 region has 14 residues. In DNA, the CDR3 is TGCGCCAGCAGCTCAACAGGGCTTGGCACTGAAGCTTTCTTT. Amino acid sequence: CASSSTGLGTEAFF.